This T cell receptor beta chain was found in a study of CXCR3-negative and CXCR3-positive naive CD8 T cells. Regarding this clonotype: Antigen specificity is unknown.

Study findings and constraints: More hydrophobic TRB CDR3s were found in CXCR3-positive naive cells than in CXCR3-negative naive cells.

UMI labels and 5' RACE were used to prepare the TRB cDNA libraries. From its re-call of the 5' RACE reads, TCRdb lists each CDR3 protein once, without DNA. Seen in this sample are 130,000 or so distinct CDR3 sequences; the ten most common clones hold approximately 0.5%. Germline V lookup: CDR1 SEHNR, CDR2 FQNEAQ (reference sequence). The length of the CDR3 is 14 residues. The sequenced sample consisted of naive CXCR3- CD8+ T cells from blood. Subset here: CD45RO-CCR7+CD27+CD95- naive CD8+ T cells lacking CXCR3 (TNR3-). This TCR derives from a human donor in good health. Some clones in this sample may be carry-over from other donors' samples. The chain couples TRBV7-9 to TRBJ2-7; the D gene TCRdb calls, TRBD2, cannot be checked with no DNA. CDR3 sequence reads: CASSLVSGTAEQYF.